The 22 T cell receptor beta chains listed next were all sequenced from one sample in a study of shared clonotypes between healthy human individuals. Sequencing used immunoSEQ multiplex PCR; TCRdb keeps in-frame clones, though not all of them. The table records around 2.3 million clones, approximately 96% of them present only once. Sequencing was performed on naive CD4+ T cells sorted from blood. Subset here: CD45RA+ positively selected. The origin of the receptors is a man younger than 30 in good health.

CDR3 nucleotides: TGTGCCTGGAGTACTCGCGGGACAGGGAAAAAGGCCCTCCACTTT. This translates into CAWSTRGTGKKALHF. V gene TRBV30 combines with J gene TRBJ1-6; 9 positions match TRBD1. This CDR3 spans 15 amino acids. From germline, CDR1 is GTSNPN and CDR2 SVGIG (reference sequence). V dropped 2 bases and J dropped 14; count of bases not matched to a gene: 13.

CDR3 region: CAIASLSDYGYTF. In DNA form, the CDR3 reads TGTGCCATCGCAAGTCTTAGTGACTATGGCTACACCTTC. The J gene is TRBJ1-2, the V gene TRBV10-3; unclear D gene. The germline gives CDR1 ENHRY, CDR2 SYGVKD. V lost 8 bases and J lost 3, with 13 bases in between. This CDR3 is built from 13 residues.

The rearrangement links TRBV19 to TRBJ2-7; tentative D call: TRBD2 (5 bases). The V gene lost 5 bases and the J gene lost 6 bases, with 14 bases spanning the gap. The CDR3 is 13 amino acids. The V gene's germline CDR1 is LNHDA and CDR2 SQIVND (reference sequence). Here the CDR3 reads CASSRGEKVEQYF. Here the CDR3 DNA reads TGTGCCAGTAGTCGGGGAGAGAAGGTCGAGCAGTACTTC. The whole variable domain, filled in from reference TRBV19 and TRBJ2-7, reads DGGITQSPKYLFRKEGQNVTLSCEQNLNHDAMYWYRQDPGQGLRLIYYSQIVNDFQKGDIAEGYSVSREKKESFPLTVTSAQKNPTAFYLCASSRGEKVEQYFGPGTRLTVT.

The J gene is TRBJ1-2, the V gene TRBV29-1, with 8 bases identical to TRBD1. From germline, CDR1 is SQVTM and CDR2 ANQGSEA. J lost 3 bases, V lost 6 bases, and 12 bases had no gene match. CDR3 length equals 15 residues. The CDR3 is CSVTGQGVTYYGYTF. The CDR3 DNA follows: TGCAGCGTCACTGGACAGGGTGTCACATACTATGGCTACACCTTC.

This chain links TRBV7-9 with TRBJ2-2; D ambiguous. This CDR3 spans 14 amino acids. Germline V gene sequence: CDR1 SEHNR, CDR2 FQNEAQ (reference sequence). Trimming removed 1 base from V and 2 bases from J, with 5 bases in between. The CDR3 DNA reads TGTGCCAGCAGCTTAGGGGGAAACACCGGGGAGCTGTTTTTT. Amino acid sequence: CASSLGGNTGELFF.

This chain's CDR3 is CASSDRAGTDTQYF. CDR3 coding DNA: TGTGCCAGCAGCGACAGGGCCGGGACAGATACGCAGTATTTT. This rearrangement joins TRBV6-1 to TRBJ2-3, with TRBD1 matching 7 bases. J lost 3 bases, V lost 6 bases, and 6 bases had no gene match. The germline V gene has CDR1 MNHNS and CDR2 SASEGT. CDR3 size: 14 residues.

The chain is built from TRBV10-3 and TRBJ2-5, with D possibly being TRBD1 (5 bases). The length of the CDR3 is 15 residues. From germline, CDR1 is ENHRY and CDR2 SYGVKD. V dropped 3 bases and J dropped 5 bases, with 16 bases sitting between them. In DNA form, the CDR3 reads TGTGCCATCAGTGAACAGGCAGGCTCCGGGGAGACCCAGTACTTC. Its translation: CAISEQAGSGETQYF.

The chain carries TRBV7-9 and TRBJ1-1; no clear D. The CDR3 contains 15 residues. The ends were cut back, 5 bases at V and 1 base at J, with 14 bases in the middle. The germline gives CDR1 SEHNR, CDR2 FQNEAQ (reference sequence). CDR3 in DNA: TGTGCCAGCAGCCAACGATGGGGAGAGAACACTGAAGCTTTCTTT. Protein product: CASSQRWGENTEAFF.

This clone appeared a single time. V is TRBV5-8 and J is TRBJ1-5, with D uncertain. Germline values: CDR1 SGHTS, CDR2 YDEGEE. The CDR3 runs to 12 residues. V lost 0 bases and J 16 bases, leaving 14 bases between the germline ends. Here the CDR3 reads CASSLEGPIRHF. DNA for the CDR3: TGTGCCAGCAGCTTGGAGGGCCCCATCAGACATTTT.

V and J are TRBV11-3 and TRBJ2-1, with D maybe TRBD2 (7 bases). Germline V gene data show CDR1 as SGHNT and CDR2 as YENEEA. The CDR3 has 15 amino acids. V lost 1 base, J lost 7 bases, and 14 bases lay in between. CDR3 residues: CASSLGGGGHNEQFF. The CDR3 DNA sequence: TGTGCCAGCAGCTTAGGTGGCGGGGGCCATAATGAGCAGTTCTTC. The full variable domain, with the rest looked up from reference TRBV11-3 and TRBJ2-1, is EAGVVQSPRYKIIEKKQPVAFWCNPISGHNTLYWYLQNLGQGPELLIRYENEEAVDDSQLPKDRFSAERLKGVDSTLKIQPAELGDSAVYLCASSLGGGGHNEQFFGPGTRLTVL.

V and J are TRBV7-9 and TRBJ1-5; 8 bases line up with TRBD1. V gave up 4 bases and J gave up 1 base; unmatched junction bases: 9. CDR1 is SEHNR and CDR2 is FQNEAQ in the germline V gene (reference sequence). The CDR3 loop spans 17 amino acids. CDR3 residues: CASSSAIDRGSNQPQHF. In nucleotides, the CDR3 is TGTGCCAGCAGCTCAGCAATCGACAGGGGAAGCAATCAGCCCCAGCATTTT.

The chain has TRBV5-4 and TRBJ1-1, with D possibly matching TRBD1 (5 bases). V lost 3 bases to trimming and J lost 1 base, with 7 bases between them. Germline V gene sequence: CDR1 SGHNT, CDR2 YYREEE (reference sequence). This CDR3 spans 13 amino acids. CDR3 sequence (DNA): TGTGCCAGCAGCTCCGGGGCGAACACTGAAGCTTTCTTT. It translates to CASSSGANTEAFF.

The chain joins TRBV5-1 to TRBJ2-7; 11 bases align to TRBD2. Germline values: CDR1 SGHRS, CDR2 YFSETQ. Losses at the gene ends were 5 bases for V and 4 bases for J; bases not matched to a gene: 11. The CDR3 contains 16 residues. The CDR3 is CASSFSPSGGTYEQYF. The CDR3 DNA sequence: TGCGCCAGCAGTTTTTCCCCTAGCGGGGGGACATACGAGCAGTACTTC.

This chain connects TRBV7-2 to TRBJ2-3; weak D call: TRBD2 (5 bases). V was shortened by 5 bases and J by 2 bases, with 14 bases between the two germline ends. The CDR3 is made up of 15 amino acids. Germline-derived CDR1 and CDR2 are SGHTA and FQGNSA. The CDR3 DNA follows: TGTGCCAGCAGCGTAAAGTCGGGGATCACAGATACGCAGTATTTT. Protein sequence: CASSVKSGITDTQYF. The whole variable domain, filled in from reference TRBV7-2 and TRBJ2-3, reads GAGVSQSPSNKVTEKGKDVELRCDPISGHTALYWYRQSLGQGLEFLIYFQGNSAPDKSGLPSDRFSAERTGGSVSTLTIQRTQQEDSAVYLCASSVKSGITDTQYFGPGTRLTVL.

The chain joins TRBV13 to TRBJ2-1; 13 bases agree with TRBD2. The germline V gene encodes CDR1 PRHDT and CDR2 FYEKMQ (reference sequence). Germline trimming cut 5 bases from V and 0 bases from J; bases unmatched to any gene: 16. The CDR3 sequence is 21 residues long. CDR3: CASSTLAGTSGILSSYNEQFF. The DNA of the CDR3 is TGTGCCAGCAGCACACTAGCCGGGACTAGCGGGATCTTGTCCTCCTACAATGAGCAGTTCTTC.

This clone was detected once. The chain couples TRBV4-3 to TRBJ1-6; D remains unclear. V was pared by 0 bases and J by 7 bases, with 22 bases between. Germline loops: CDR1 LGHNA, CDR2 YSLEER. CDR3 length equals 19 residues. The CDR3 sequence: CASSQDSPASSMRNSPLHF. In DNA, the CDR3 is TGCGCCAGCAGCCAAGATAGTCCGGCCTCTTCGATGAGGAATTCACCCCTCCACTTT.

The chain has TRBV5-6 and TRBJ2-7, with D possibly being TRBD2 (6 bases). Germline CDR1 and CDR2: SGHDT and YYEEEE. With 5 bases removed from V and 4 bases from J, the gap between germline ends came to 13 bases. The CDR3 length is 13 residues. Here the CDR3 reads CASRRVGGYEQYF. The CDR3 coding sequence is TGTGCCAGCAGAAGGGTCGGGGGTTACGAGCAGTACTTC.

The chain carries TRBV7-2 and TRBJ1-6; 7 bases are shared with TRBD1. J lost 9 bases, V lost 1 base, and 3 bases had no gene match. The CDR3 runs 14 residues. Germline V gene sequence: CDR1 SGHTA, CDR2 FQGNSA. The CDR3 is CASSLEGALSPLHF. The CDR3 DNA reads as TGTGCCAGCAGCTTAGAGGGGGCGCTTTCACCCCTCCACTTT. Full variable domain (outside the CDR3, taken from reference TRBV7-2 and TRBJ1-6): GAGVSQSPSNKVTEKGKDVELRCDPISGHTALYWYRQSLGQGLEFLIYFQGNSAPDKSGLPSDRFSAERTGGSVSTLTIQRTQQEDSAVYLCASSLEGALSPLHFGNGTRLTVT.

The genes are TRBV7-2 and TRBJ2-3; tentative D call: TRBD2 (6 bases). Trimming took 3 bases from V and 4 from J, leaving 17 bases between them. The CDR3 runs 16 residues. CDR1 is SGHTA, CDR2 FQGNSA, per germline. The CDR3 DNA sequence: TGTGCCAGCAGCTTTACAGGCGGCGGGACGGCAGATACGCAGTATTTT. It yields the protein CASSFTGGGTADTQYF.

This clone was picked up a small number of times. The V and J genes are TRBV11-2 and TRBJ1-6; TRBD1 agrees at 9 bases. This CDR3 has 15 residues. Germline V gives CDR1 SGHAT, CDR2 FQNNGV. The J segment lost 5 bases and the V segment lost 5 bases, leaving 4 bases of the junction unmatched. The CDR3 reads CASSIRQGDNSPLHF. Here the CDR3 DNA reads TGTGCCAGCAGCATACGACAGGGGGATAATTCACCCCTCCACTTT.

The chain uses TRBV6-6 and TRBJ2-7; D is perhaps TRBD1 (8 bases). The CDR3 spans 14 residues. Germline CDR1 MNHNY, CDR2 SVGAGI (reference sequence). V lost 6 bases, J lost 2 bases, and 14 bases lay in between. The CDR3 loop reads CASRRAGQAYEQYF. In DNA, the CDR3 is TGTGCCAGCAGACGAGCGGGACAGGCCTACGAGCAGTACTTC.

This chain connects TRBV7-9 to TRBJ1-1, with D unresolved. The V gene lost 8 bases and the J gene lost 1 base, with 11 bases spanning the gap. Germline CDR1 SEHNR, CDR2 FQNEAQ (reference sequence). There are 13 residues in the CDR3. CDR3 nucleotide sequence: TGTGCCAGCGTGGGCTGGGGGAACACTGAAGCTTTCTTT. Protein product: CASVGWGNTEAFF.